Listed here are 16 T cell receptor beta chains from one sample, sequenced in a study of cytomegalovirus exposure and HLA in healthy donors. Primers for the PCR totalled 60 Vbeta and 13 Jbeta. Here immunoSEQ multiplex PCR was the method, and the copy in TCRdb shows in-frame clones only, minus some. Among approximately 180,000 clones, over 60% were seen once, and the ten largest hold 1.1%. The sample taken for sequencing was PBMCs. Source of these receptors: a middle-aged woman in good health and CMV-seronegative.

The chain couples TRBV5-8 to TRBJ2-1, with D possibly TRBD1 on 5 matching bases. Trimming removed 0 bases at V and 3 bases at J, with 10 bases between. The CDR3 length is 15 residues. The germline CDR1 and CDR2 sequences are SGHTS and YDEGEE. In DNA, the CDR3 is TGTGCCAGCAGCTTGGAGGGGATTAGCTACAATGAGCAGTTCTTC. Translation gives CASSLEGISYNEQFF.

The chain carries TRBV4-3 and TRBJ2-3; tentatively, D is TRBD1 (5 bases). Looked up from germline, CDR1 is LGHNA and CDR2 is YSLEER. Trimming left V 1 base short and J 0 bases short, with 14 bases between. CDR3 length equals 17 residues. CDR3 sequence reads: CASSQAARGTSTDTQYF. For the CDR3, the DNA is TGCGCCAGCAGCCAAGCGGCTAGGGGCACTAGCACAGATACGCAGTATTTT.

The rearrangement joins TRBV4-1 to TRBJ2-5; tentatively, D is TRBD2 (5 bases). Trimming took off 6 bases at V and 4 bases at J, with 12 bases between the two ends. Germline V CDR1 and CDR2: MGHRA, YSYEKL. This CDR3 spans 13 amino acids. The CDR3: CASSWGESETQYF. In DNA form, the CDR3 reads TGCGCCAGCAGTTGGGGAGAATCAGAGACCCAGTACTTC.

The chain is built from TRBV7-9 and TRBJ1-2, with 7 nucleotides matching TRBD1. This CDR3 contains 14 residues. From germline, CDR1 is SEHNR and CDR2 FQNEAQ (reference sequence). V shed 6 bases, J shed 3 bases, and the junction held 7 bases outside the gene matches. The CDR3 region is CASRIDTGDYGYTF. The CDR3 bases are TGTGCCAGCAGAATAGACACAGGGGACTATGGCTACACCTTC.

V is TRBV2 and J is TRBJ2-3; 9 bases are a match to TRBD2. The CDR3 is 15 amino acids. Germline-derived CDR1 and CDR2 are SNHLY and FYNNEI. J was trimmed by 4 bases and V by 3 bases; bases with no gene match: 5. The CDR3 bases are TGTGCCAGCAGTGATAGCGGGAGAGGCGCAGATACGCAGTATTTT. Encoded protein: CASSDSGRGADTQYF.

This chain joins TRBV19 and TRBJ1-3; a possible D gene is TRBD1 (5 bases). CDR3 size: 15 residues. Trimming pared 7 bases from V and 0 bases from J, leaving 13 bases between. Germline lookup yields CDR1 LNHDA and CDR2 SQIVND (reference sequence). Here the CDR3 reads CASINRTSSGNTIYF. The DNA of the CDR3 is TGTGCCAGTATTAACAGGACCTCCTCTGGAAACACCATATATTTT.

The chain couples TRBV5-6 to TRBJ2-6; D remains unclear. This CDR3 spans 16 amino acids. The V and J ends lost 0 bases and 0 bases respectively, with 7 bases between them. Germline assignment: CDR1 SGHDT and CDR2 YYEEEE. CDR3 protein: CASSLASDSGANVLTF. The CDR3 DNA follows: TGTGCCAGCAGCTTGGCCAGTGACTCTGGGGCCAACGTCCTGACTTTC.

The chain joins TRBV4-3 to TRBJ1-1, with TRBD1 as a possible D gene (6 bases). This CDR3 contains 16 residues. V was trimmed by 4 bases and J by 5 bases, leaving 20 bases between them. CDR1 and CDR2 (germline): LGHNA, YSLEER. CDR3 bases: TGCGCCAGCAGCCGGGCCGTTAGGGGGGGTCGAACTGAAGCTTTCTTT. This gives the protein CASSRAVRGGRTEAFF.

This clone was detected only a few times. The chain has TRBV6-1 and TRBJ1-1; D call uncertain. Trimming took off 10 bases at V and 1 base at J, with 19 bases between the two ends. There are 15 residues in the CDR3. Per the germline V gene, CDR1 is MNHNS and CDR2 is SASEGT. The CDR3 sequence: CAIRFGGLGNTEAFF. In DNA form, the CDR3 reads TGTGCCATTAGATTCGGCGGGCTCGGGAACACTGAAGCTTTCTTT.

The gene calls are TRBV18 and TRBJ1-5, with a weak D call TRBD1 (6 bases). CDR1 is KGHSH, CDR2 LQKENI, per germline. V dropped 6 bases and J dropped 3 bases, with 9 bases sitting between them. This CDR3 is built from 13 residues. This CDR3 reads CASSTGNNQPQHF. Here the CDR3 DNA reads TGTGCCAGCTCCACAGGGAACAATCAGCCCCAGCATTTT.

The chain carries TRBV7-2 and TRBJ1-2; D perhaps matches TRBD1 (5 bases). The CDR3 runs 14 residues. The V end was cut by 6 bases, the J end by 6 bases, with 17 bases between. The V gene's germline CDR1 is SGHTA and CDR2 FQGNSA. The CDR3 nucleotides are TGTGCCAGCAGACCCTTGGCAGGGCCGGATGGCTACACCTTC. It yields the protein CASRPLAGPDGYTF.

Regarding this clone: Other DNA sequences of this sample code for an identical CDR3. This chain connects TRBV19 to TRBJ2-1, with 7 bases that match TRBD2. From germline, CDR1 is LNHDA and CDR2 SQIVND (reference sequence). Trimming cost V 5 bases and J 6 bases; bases outside gene matches: 4. There are 13 residues in the CDR3. The CDR3 DNA sequence: TGTGCCAGTAGTCCCGGACTAGTCAATGAGCAGTTCTTC. Translated: CASSPGLVNEQFF.

The chain carries TRBV5-6 and TRBJ1-2, with TRBD1 matching 9 bases. V shed 0 bases and J 6 bases; nucleotides not matched to a gene: 3. CDR3 length: 14 amino acids. Germline V CDR1 and CDR2: SGHDT, YYEEEE. Here the CDR3 reads CASSLGDRGDGYTF. The CDR3 DNA sequence: TGTGCCAGCAGCTTGGGTGACAGGGGGGATGGCTACACCTTC.

The rearrangement uses TRBV7-3 and TRBJ2-7; tentative D call: TRBD2 (5 bases). Trimming left V 2 bases short and J 2 bases short, with 7 bases between. Germline V gene sequence: CDR1 SGHTA, CDR2 FQGTGA. This CDR3 region has 13 residues. CDR3 nucleotides: TGTGCCAGCAGCTTACCCGGGGCCTACGAGCAGTACTTC. Residues: CASSLPGAYEQYF.

The chain employs TRBV9 and TRBJ2-3, with D perhaps matching TRBD1 (6 bases). Trimming stripped 0 bases from V and 5 bases from J, with 13 bases between. This CDR3 is built from 15 residues. Germline values: CDR1 SGDLS, CDR2 YYNGEE. CDR3 nucleotide sequence: TGTGCCAGCAGCGTAGTTGGAGCACAGGGAGATACGCAGTATTTT. Protein sequence: CASSVVGAQGDTQYF.

Only a few counts were recorded for this clone. This chain connects TRBV5-8 to TRBJ2-1; tentative D call: TRBD1 (5 bases). The germline CDR1 and CDR2 sequences are SGHTS and YDEGEE. The CDR3 length is 15 residues. Trimming stripped 2 bases from V and 0 bases from J, with 9 bases between. The CDR3 DNA sequence: TGTGCCAGCAGCTTAGGGGTTAACTCCTACAATGAGCAGTTCTTC. It translates to CASSLGVNSYNEQFF.